The 15 T cell receptor beta chains below all came from one sample that was sequenced in a study of blood T cell repertoires in COVID-19. The method was immunoSEQ multiplex PCR; TCRdb's version includes in-frame clones alone and lacks a portion of them. The sample consists of approximately 100,000 clones, roughly 84% of them appearing once. Sequenced material: peripheral blood. All receptors come from a woman aged 45 to 65 with acute or convalescent COVID-19.

The chain recombines TRBV4-2 with TRBJ1-4, with TRBD1 identical over 8 bases. Germline assignment: CDR1 LGHNA and CDR2 YNFKEQ. J lost 8 bases, V lost 0 bases, and 11 bases had no gene match. CDR3 length equals 17 residues. The CDR3 DNA follows: TGTGCCAGCAGCCAAGAGGCGGGAACAGGGGGGAAGGAAAAACTGTTTTTT. It codes for CASSQEAGTGGKEKLFF.

This chain links TRBV5-1 with TRBJ1-6; a weak D match, TRBD1 (5 bases). Germline lookup yields CDR1 SGHRS and CDR2 YFSETQ. This CDR3 is built from 15 residues. Trimming shortened V by 0 bases and J by 3 bases, and 7 bases separated the two germline ends. The CDR3 DNA reads TGCGCCAGCAGCTTGGAAGGGGTCTATAATTCACCCCTCCACTTT. Translation gives CASSLEGVYNSPLHF.

The V call is TRBV3-1 (or the pseudogene TRBV3-2), the J call TRBJ1-1; TRBD1 matches 8 bases. The CDR3 loop spans 13 amino acids. V was clipped by 4 bases and J by 8 bases; unmatched bases: 6. Germline V gives CDR1 LGHDT, CDR2 YNNKEL (reference sequence). CDR3 amino acids: CASSRQGAPEAFF. The CDR3, as DNA: TGTGCCAGCAGCCGCCAGGGGGCGCCGGAAGCTTTCTTT.

The genes are TRBV3-1 (or the pseudogene TRBV3-2) and TRBJ1-2, with TRBD1 matching over 7 bases. The CDR3 length is 13 residues. The germline V gene has CDR1 LGHDT and CDR2 YNNKEL (reference sequence). J lost 4 bases, V lost 2 bases, and 1 base had no gene match. The CDR3: CASSQQGGYGYTF. CDR3 DNA sequence: TGTGCCAGCAGCCAACAGGGGGGCTATGGCTACACCTTC.

This rearrangement joins TRBV14 to TRBJ1-1; 7 bases are shared with TRBD1. The CDR3 covers 13 residues. The V and J ends lost 4 bases and 5 bases, in that order; junction bases with no gene match: 4. CDR1 and CDR2 from the germline V gene are SGHDN and FVKESK. The CDR3 nucleotides read TGTGCCAGCAGCCTAGCGACAGGGACTGAAGCTTTCTTT. It is translated as CASSLATGTEAFF.

The chain uses TRBV7-2 and TRBJ2-2; 10 positions agree with TRBD2. This CDR3 contains 15 residues. Germline assignment: CDR1 SGHTA and CDR2 FQGNSA. J lost 6 bases, V lost 5 bases, and 6 bases had no gene match. The DNA of the CDR3 is TGTGCCAGCAGCCCTCGAGCGGGGGGGTCCGGGGAGCTGTTTTTT. It yields the protein CASSPRAGGSGELFF.

V usage is TRBV2 and J usage is TRBJ1-4, with D possibly being TRBD1 (5 bases). CDR3 length: 14 amino acids. CDR1 is SNHLY and CDR2 is FYNNEI in the germline V gene. Trimming cost V 5 bases and J 12 bases, with 19 bases left between them. The CDR3 is CASSPDSSRGELFF. The CDR3 DNA follows: TGTGCCAGCAGTCCCGACAGCAGCCGTGGGGAACTGTTTTTT.

The V call is TRBV15, the J call TRBJ1-2; D perhaps matches TRBD1 (6 bases). CDR1 and CDR2 (germline): LNHNV, YYDKDF (reference sequence). The CDR3 consists of 14 residues. Trimming left V 3 bases short and J 7 bases short, with 15 bases between. The CDR3 nucleotides are TGTGCCACCAGCAGGGTCACAGGGAATGGTGGCTACACCTTC. Its translation: CATSRVTGNGGYTF.

Written as DNA, the CDR3 is TGCGCCAGCAGCCAGGAAGGCAGCTCGGCGGATACGCAGTATTTT. Translating it yields CASSQEGSSADTQYF. V is TRBV5-1 and J is TRBJ2-3; D is unresolved. The germline V gene encodes CDR1 SGHRS and CDR2 YFSETQ. This CDR3 region has 15 residues. V lost 4 bases to trimming and J lost 6 bases, with 18 bases between them. The full variable domain, completed using reference TRBV5-1 and TRBJ2-3, is KAGVTQTPRYLIKTRGQQVTLSCSPISGHRSVSWYQQTPGQGLQFLFEYFSETQRNKGNFPGRFSGRQFSNSRSEMNVSTLELGDSALYLCASSQEGSSADTQYFGPGTRLTVL.

This chain links TRBV4-2 with TRBJ1-6; TRBD1 matches 10 bases. The CDR3 has 16 amino acids. With 4 bases clipped from V and 14 bases from J, the junction kept 14 bases outside the gene matches. The germline gives CDR1 LGHNA, CDR2 YNFKEQ. CDR3 amino acids: CASSLPGTGALKSLHF. The CDR3 DNA reads TGTGCCAGCAGCCTACCCGGGACAGGGGCCCTGAAATCCCTCCACTTT.

This chain joins TRBV7-2 and TRBJ2-3, with 9 bases identical to TRBD2. The V segment lost 3 bases and the J segment 6 bases; nucleotides outside the gene matches: 10. CDR1 SGHTA and CDR2 FQGNSA come from the germline V gene. CDR3 length equals 16 residues. CDR3 in amino acids: CASSFQKRGVGDTQYF. The CDR3 bases are TGTGCCAGCAGCTTCCAGAAGCGGGGGGTTGGGGATACGCAGTATTTT.

The rearrangement links TRBV19 to TRBJ2-7, with 10 bases aligning to TRBD1. Losses at the gene ends were 5 bases for V and 0 bases for J; bases not matched to a gene: 1. The CDR3 is 14 residues long. Germline loops: CDR1 LNHDA, CDR2 SQIVND (reference sequence). This CDR3 is CASSRTGGSYEQYF. The CDR3 DNA sequence: TGTGCCAGTAGTCGGACAGGGGGCTCCTACGAGCAGTACTTC.

This clone was detected once. The chain combines TRBV7-2 with TRBJ2-7; 9 bases line up with TRBD1. From germline, CDR1 is SGHTA and CDR2 FQGNSA. The CDR3 runs 14 residues. J was trimmed by 4 bases and V by 6 bases; bases with no gene match: 7. The CDR3 DNA is TGTGCCAGCAGTTCGGACAGGGGACGGTACGAGCAGTACTTC. Translation gives CASSSDRGRYEQYF.

The gene calls are TRBV19 and TRBJ2-1; D is perhaps TRBD2 (6 bases). CDR3 length: 14 amino acids. CDR1 is LNHDA and CDR2 is SQIVND in the germline V gene (reference sequence). The ends were cut back, 4 bases at V and 1 base at J, with 8 bases in the middle. DNA of the CDR3: TGTGCCAGTAGTAAGGAGGGGTCCTACAATGAGCAGTTCTTC. It translates to CASSKEGSYNEQFF. The whole variable domain, remainder taken from reference TRBV19 and TRBJ2-1, is DGGITQSPKYLFRKEGQNVTLSCEQNLNHDAMYWYRQDPGQGLRLIYYSQIVNDFQKGDIAEGYSVSREKKESFPLTVTSAQKNPTAFYLCASSKEGSYNEQFFGPGTRLTVL.

The rearrangement uses TRBV4-1 and TRBJ1-1, with D perhaps matching TRBD1 (6 bases). The CDR3 contains 17 residues. The germline V gene has CDR1 MGHRA and CDR2 YSYEKL. Trimming removed 1 base from V and 11 bases from J, with 26 bases in between. The CDR3 coding sequence is TGCGCCAGCAGCCAAGGGGCCTTGATACAGGGTTCCCTGGGGGCTTTCTTT. Residues: CASSQGALIQGSLGAFF.